Shown below are 6 T cell receptor beta chains from a single sample sequenced in a study of identical twins. One entry per CDR3 protein results from TCRdb running MiXCR on the 5' RACE reads. The table lists around 670,000 distinct CDR3 sequences, approximately 6.1% of them singletons, with approximately 1.6% in the top ten. Sequenced material: naive T cells sorted from blood. Every receptor here comes from a man aged 18 to 30 in good health.

This clonotype came up many times. The gene calls are TRBV20-1 and TRBJ2-2; D might be TRBD2 (6 bases). V lost 5 bases and J 1 base, leaving 8 bases between the germline ends. This CDR3 has 13 amino acids. Germline loops: CDR1 DFQATT, CDR2 SNEGSKA (reference sequence). The CDR3 DNA is TGCAGTGCTCGTAGCGGGAACACCGGGGAGCTGTTTTTT. Amino acid sequence: CSARSGNTGELFF.

The chain is built from TRBV7-2 and TRBJ1-1; the D is unclear. CDR3 size: 12 residues. The V gene lost 5 bases and the J gene lost 6 bases, with 10 bases spanning the gap. Germline V gene sequence: CDR1 SGHTA, CDR2 FQGNSA. CDR3 loop: CASSHATAEAFF. Here the CDR3 DNA reads TGTGCCAGCAGCCACGCGACCGCTGAAGCTTTCTTT.

This clonotype was seen a few times. The chain joins TRBV25-1 to TRBJ2-1; 8 bases align to TRBD2. The CDR3 is 15 amino acids. Germline V CDR1 and CDR2: MGHDK, SYGVNS. With 6 bases clipped from V and 2 bases from J, the junction kept 6 bases outside the gene matches. Here the CDR3 DNA reads TGTGCCAGCAGGGGAGGCGGGAGGCCCTACAATGAGCAGTTCTTC. Amino acids: CASRGGGRPYNEQFF.

This clonotype was observed at least ten times. The chain is built from TRBV18 and TRBJ2-1; TRBD2 might be the D (5 bases). The CDR3 has 13 residues. Germline lookup yields CDR1 KGHSH and CDR2 LQKENI. V was shortened by 3 bases and J by 5 bases, with 8 bases between the two germline ends. The DNA of the CDR3 is TGTGCCAGCTCACCGGCGGGTAACAATGAGCAGTTCTTC. It is translated as CASSPAGNNEQFF.

This clonotype was seen more than once but under ten times. The chain is built from TRBV30 and TRBJ2-3; 8 positions agree with TRBD2. J gave up 7 bases and V 5 bases, and 2 bases lay outside the gene matches. This CDR3 contains 11 residues. Per the germline V gene, CDR1 is GTSNPN and CDR2 is SVGIG (reference sequence). The CDR3 protein is CAWVSGNTQYF. The CDR3 nucleotides read TGTGCCTGGGTTAGCGGGAATACGCAGTATTTT. Based on the CDR3 plus reference TRBV30 and TRBJ2-3, the full variable domain is SQTIHQWPATLVQPVGSPLSLECTVEGTSNPNLYWYRQAAGRGLQLLFYSVGIGQISSEVPQNLSASRPQDRQFILSSKKLLLSDSGFYLCAWVSGNTQYFGPGTRLTVL.

The J gene is TRBJ2-2, the V gene TRBV19; 13 nucleotides align to TRBD2. V shed 3 bases and J 2 bases; nucleotides not matched to a gene: 6. The germline V gene encodes CDR1 LNHDA and CDR2 SQIVND (reference sequence). This CDR3 region has 18 residues. The CDR3 loop reads CASSIGLAGEGNTGELFF. The CDR3 DNA sequence: TGTGCCAGTAGTATCGGACTAGCGGGAGAGGGCAACACCGGGGAGCTGTTTTTT. Complete variable domain (other parts from reference TRBV19 and TRBJ2-2): DGGITQSPKYLFRKEGQNVTLSCEQNLNHDAMYWYRQDPGQGLRLIYYSQIVNDFQKGDIAEGYSVSREKKESFPLTVTSAQKNPTAFYLCASSIGLAGEGNTGELFFGEGSRLTVL.